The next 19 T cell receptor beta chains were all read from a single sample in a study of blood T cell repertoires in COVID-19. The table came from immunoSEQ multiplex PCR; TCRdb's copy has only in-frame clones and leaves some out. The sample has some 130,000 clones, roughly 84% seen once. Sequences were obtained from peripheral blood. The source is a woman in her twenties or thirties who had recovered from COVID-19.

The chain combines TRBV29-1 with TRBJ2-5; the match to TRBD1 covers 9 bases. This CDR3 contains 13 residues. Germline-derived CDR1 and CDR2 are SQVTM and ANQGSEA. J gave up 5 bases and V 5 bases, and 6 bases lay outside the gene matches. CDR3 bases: TGCAGCGTTATTAAGGGGACAGGGGAGACCCAGTACTTC. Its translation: CSVIKGTGETQYF.

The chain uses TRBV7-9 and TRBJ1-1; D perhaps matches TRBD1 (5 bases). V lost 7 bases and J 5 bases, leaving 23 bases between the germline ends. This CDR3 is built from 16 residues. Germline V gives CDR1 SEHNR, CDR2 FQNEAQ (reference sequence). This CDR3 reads CASTEEGRGRGTEAFF. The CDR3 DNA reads TGTGCCAGCACCGAAGAAGGGCGGGGGAGAGGAACTGAAGCTTTCTTT.

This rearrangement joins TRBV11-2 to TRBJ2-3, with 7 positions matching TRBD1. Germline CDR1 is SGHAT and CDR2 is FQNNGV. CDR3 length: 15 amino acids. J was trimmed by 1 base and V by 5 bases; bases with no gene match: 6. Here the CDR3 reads CASSVTGVGTDTQYF. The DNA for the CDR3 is TGTGCCAGCAGCGTCACAGGGGTTGGCACAGATACGCAGTATTTT.

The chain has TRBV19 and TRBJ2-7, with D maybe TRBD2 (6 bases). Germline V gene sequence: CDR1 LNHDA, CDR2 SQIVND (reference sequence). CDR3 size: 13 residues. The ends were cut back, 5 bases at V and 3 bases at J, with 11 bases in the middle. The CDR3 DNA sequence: TGTGCCAGTAGTGTAGCCGGGGGCTACGAGCAGTACTTC. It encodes CASSVAGGYEQYF.

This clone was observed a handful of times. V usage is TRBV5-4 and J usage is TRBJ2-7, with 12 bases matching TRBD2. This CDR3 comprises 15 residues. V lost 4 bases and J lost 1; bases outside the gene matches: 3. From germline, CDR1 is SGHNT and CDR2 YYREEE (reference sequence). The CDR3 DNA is TGTGCCAGCAGCGTAGGACTAGCGGGGTCCTACGAGCAGTACTTC. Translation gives CASSVGLAGSYEQYF.

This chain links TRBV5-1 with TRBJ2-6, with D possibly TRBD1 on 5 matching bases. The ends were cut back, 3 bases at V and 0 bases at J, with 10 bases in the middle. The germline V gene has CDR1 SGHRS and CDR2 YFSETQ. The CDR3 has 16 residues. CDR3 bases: TGCGCCAGCAGCTGGAGACAGATCTCTGGGGCCAACGTCCTGACTTTC. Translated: CASSWRQISGANVLTF.

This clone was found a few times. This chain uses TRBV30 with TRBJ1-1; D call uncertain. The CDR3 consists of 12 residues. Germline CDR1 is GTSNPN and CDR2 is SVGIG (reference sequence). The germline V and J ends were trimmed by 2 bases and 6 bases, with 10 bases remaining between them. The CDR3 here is CAWSKGSPEAFF. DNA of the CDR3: TGTGCCTGGAGTAAAGGGAGCCCTGAAGCTTTCTTT.

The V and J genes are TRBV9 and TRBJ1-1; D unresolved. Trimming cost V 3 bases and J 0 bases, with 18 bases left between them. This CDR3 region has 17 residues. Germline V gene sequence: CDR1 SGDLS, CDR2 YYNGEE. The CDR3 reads CASSASSPAQVNTEAFF. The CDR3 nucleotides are TGTGCCAGCAGCGCATCCTCTCCCGCACAAGTGAACACTGAAGCTTTCTTT.

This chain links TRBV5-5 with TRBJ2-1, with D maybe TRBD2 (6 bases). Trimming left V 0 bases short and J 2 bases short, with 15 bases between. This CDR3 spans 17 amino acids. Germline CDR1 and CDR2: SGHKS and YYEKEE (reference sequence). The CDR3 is CASSLALRRGTYNEQFF. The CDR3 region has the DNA TGTGCCAGCAGCTTGGCCTTAAGGAGGGGAACCTACAATGAGCAGTTCTTC.

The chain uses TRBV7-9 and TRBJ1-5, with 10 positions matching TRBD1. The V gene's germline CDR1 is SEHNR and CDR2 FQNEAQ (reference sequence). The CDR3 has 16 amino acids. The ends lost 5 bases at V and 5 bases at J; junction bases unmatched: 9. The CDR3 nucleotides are TGTGCCAGCAGCCAAAGTGGACAGGGGGACCATCAGCCCCAGCATTTT. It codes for CASSQSGQGDHQPQHF.

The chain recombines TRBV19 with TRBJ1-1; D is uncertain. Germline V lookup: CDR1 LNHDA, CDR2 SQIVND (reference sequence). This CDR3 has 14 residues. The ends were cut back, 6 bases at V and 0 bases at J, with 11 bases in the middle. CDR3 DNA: TGTGCCAGTAGCGCCACGCGAATGAACACTGAAGCTTTCTTT. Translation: CASSATRMNTEAFF.

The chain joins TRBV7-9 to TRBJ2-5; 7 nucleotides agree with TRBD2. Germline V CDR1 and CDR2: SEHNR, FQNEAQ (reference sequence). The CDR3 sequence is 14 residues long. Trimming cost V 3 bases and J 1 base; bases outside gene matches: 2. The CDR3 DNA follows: TGTGCCAGCAGCTTGAGCGGGACCCAAGAGACCCAGTACTTC. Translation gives CASSLSGTQETQYF. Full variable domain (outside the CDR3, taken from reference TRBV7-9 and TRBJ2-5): DTGVSQNPRHKITKRGQNVTFRCDPISEHNRLYWYRQTLGQGPEFLTYFQNEAQLEKSRLLSDRFSAERPKGSFSTLEIQRTEQGDSAMYLCASSLSGTQETQYFGPGTRLLVL.

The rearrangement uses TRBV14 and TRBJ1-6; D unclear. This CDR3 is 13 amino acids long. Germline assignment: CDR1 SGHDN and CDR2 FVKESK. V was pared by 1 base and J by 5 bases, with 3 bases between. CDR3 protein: CASSQAHNSPLHF. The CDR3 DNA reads TGTGCCAGCAGCCAAGCTCATAATTCACCCCTCCACTTT.

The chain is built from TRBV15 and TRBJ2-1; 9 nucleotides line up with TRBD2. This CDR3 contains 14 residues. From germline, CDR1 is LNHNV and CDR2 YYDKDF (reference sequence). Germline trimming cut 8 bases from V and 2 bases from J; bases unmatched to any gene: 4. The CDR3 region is CATGAGGPYNEQFF. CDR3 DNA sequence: TGTGCCACCGGGGCGGGAGGGCCCTACAATGAGCAGTTCTTC.

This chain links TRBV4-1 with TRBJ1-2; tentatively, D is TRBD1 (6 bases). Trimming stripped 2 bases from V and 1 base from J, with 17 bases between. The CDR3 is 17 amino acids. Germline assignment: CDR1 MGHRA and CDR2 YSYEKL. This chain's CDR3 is CASSQTPVAGVNYGYTF. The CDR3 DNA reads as TGCGCCAGCAGCCAAACTCCCGTTGCAGGGGTTAACTATGGCTACACCTTC.

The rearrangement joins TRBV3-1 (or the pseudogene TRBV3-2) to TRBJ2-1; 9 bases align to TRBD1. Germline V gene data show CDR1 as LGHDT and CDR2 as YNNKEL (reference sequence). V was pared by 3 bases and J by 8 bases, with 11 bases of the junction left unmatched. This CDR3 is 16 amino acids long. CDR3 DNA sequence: TGTGCCAGCAGCCAGTACGGGACAGGGAGGGGGGATGAGCAGTTCTTC. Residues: CASSQYGTGRGDEQFF.

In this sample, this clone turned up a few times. This CDR3 reads CASSPSSYNSPLHF. DNA of the CDR3: TGTGCCAGCAGTCCGAGCTCCTATAATTCACCCCTCCACTTT. The rearrangement uses TRBV28 and TRBJ1-6; D is uncertain. The germline CDR1 and CDR2 sequences are MDHEN and SYDVKM. This CDR3 is built from 14 residues. V was trimmed by 5 bases and J by 0 bases, leaving 5 bases between them.

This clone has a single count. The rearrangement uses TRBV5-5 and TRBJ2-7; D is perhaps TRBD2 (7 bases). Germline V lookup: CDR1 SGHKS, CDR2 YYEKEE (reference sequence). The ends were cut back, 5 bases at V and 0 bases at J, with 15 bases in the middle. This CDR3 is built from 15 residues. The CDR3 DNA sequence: TGTGCCAGCAGACTCCCGGGGGGCAACTCCTACGAGCAGTACTTC. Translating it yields CASRLPGGNSYEQYF.

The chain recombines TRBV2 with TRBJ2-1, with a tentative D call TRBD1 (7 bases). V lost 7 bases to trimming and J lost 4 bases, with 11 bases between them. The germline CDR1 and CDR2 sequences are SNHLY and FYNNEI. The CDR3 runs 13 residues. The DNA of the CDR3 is TGTGCCAGCACCAGGGGGGATTACAATGAGCAGTTCTTC. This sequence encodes CASTRGDYNEQFF.